This T cell receptor (beta chain) was observed in a study of blood T cell repertoires in COVID-19 (dated by TCRdb to the early 2020s). In the study overall: Collaborator samples came from the United States, Italy and Spain and covered acute and convalescent phases of COVID-19. The prospective study material was composed of cDNA or gDNA derived from T cells, B-cell-depleted T cells, or PBMCs. Subjects who had been exposed to COVID-19, were actively infected with it, or had recovered from it provided the deeply sampled blood TCRbeta repertoires that made up the dataset. A freely available public database, intended as a resource for researchers studying the immune response to SARS-CoV-2, is where the repertoires were released. The samples were drawn from the first 160 participants of the ongoing ImmuneRACE study and from 1,254 subjects provided by 6 global collaborators. Nearly every sample came with metadata listing a de-identified subject ID, COVID-19 status, age in years and sex. HLA class I and class II types, where available, came from metadata supplied by the sample provider rather than from assay-based typing. The investigation overall reported the following: Clinical and demographic metadata were provided uncurated, with the amount varying by source and participant.

Enrolling through a virtual design, the prospective study's participants ranged in age from roughly 18 to 90 years and lived across roughly 24 United States geographic areas. To assign participants to cohorts, the prospective study relied on clinical history that participants themselves reported in a screening survey and a study questionnaire. In the prospective study, mobile phlebotomists collected whole blood, serum and a nasopharyngeal or oropharyngeal swab from each participant. Prospective study participants could optionally give additional blood draws and questionnaires over a roughly 2-month period. Before DNA extraction, prospective study blood samples were shipped either frozen or at room temperature. The immunoSEQ Assay, a bias-controlled multiplex PCR, was used to amplify TCRbeta CDR3 regions from genomic DNA. The source study handled its data this way. Within the assay, amplification of reference gene primers was used to estimate how many nucleated cells each sample contained. To quantify the absolute abundance of each unique TCRbeta CDR3 rearrangement, sequence reads were collapsed and filtered. For each sample, productive Simpson clonality was calculated as the square root of Simpson's diversity index across productive rearrangements. The table was pulled from immuneACCESS by TCRdb, which kept in-frame rearrangements only. Such tables lose some clones; where checked, under half of the loss comes from unresolved V genes, and the rest has no known cause. That table supplies the V and J calls and clone size; D and trimming were determined from the DNA. For this sample the table gives about 230,000 clones, of which around 88% were detected only once. The top ten hold roughly 2.4% of the sample.

From the cysteine through the valine, the CDR3 covers 15 amino acids. CDR3 DNA only is kept here, 45 bases in frame from base 1. For CDR1 and CDR2, the germline V gene lists SNHLY and FYNNEI. V ends up 4 bases short and J 2 bases short, with an unmatched junction base count of 2. Note on this clone: This clone's antigen is unknown. There are no base qualities to consult, and no much larger clone falls within one base.

This sequence was found in a woman aged 40 to 49 with acute COVID-19. Recombination linked TRBV2 to TRBJ2-7, and 13 junctional nucleotides match TRBD2. The material sequenced was PBMCs or T cells enriched from blood (not recorded which). The CDR3 here reads CASSVGLAGPYEQYV. The base sequence is TGTGCCAGCAGTGTGGGACTAGCGGGACCCTACGAGCAGTACGTC.